These T cell receptor beta chains were read from a single sample in a study of T cells in localized non-small cell lung cancer. Assay: immunoSEQ multiplex PCR; the TCRdb copy retains only in-frame clones and omits some. The data contain 70,000 to 100,000 clones, 70% to 90% of them singletons. The starting material was peripheral blood, obtained before any cancer treatment. The receptors here all came from a female donor over 55 with stage I lung adenocarcinoma. Each CDR3 is given with its conserved first and last residue. The order of the fields is V gene, CDR3 length, clone size, J gene, D gene, CDR3 DNA, CDR3 protein. The D gene is left open where the match is weak. The size entry is marked missing in some rows and otherwise reads once, few, many or a size class.

>TRBV7-8|15|-|TRBJ2-5|-
TGTGCCAGCAGCTTAGCCTTGACTAGGCGGGAGACCCAGTACTTC
CASSLALTRRETQYF
>TRBV28|14|-|TRBJ1-2|-
TGTGCCAGCAGTCCCTCGGGAGGCTACTATGGCTACACCTTC
CASSPSGGYYGYTF
>TRBV20-1|11|-|TRBJ2-1|-
TGCAGTGCTGCTATGTTGGGGGAGCAGTTCTTC
CSAAMLGEQFF
>TRBV27|14|-|TRBJ1-3|-
TGTGCCAGCAGAACAGGGCACTCTGGAAACACCATATATTTT
CASRTGHSGNTIYF
>TRBV19|14|-|TRBJ1-2|TRBD1
TGTGCCAGTAGTCGGAACAGGGGTTCGTCTGGCTACACCTTC
CASSRNRGSSGYTF
>TRBV4-3|16|-|TRBJ2-1|-
TGCGCCAGCAGCCAAGTATCAGCAGGCGATTACAATGAGCAGTTCTTC
CASSQVSAGDYNEQFF
>TRBV5-4|16|few|TRBJ1-1|-
TGTGCCAGCAGCTTGGCCATATCTCACGCATGGACTGAAGCTTTCTTT
CASSLAISHAWTEAFF
>TRBV5-6|13|-|TRBJ1-2|-
TGTGCCAGCAGCTTGCCTCAGGGCTATGGCTACACCTTC
CASSLPQGYGYTF
>TRBV2|11|-|TRBJ1-1|-
TGTGCCAGCAGTGTAATCACTGAAGCTTTCTTT
CASSVITEAFF
>TRBV30|14|-|TRBJ2-1|TRBD1
TGTGCCTGGAGTACAGGGGGCTCCTACAATGAGCAGTTCTTC
CAWSTGGSYNEQFF
>TRBV19|15|few|TRBJ2-1|-
TGTGCCAGTAGTCCGACGGGGGTGGCCTACAATGAGCAGTTCTTC
CASSPTGVAYNEQFF
>TRBV25-1|15|-|TRBJ1-1|TRBD1
TGTGCCAGCAGTGTGCAGGGGGCTATGAACACTGAAGCTTTCTTT
CASSVQGAMNTEAFF
>TRBV5-1|15|-|TRBJ2-7|-
TGCGCCAGCAGCTTTAGCCTAGACCCCTCCTACGAGCAGTACTTC
CASSFSLDPSYEQYF
>TRBV19|13|-|TRBJ1-1|-
TGTGCCAGTAGAGGGGGACCTAACACTGAAGCTTTCTTT
CASRGGPNTEAFF
>TRBV2|18|-|TRBJ1-5|TRBD1
TGTGCCAGCAGTCCCTTGAGGACAGGGGTGGGGGGCAATCAGCCCCAGCATTTT
CASSPLRTGVGGNQPQHF
>TRBV14|13|-|TRBJ2-5|-
TGTGCCAGCAGCCACGGCAGCCTAGGGACCCAGTACTTC
CASSHGSLGTQYF
>TRBV2|15|-|TRBJ2-7|TRBD2
TGTGCCAGCATTAAGAGGACTAGCGGGAGAGGGGAGCAGTACTTC
CASIKRTSGRGEQYF
>TRBV21-1|16|few|TRBJ1-4|-
TGTGCCAGCAGCACACGAAGCGGGACACGCCTTGAAAAACTGTTTTTT
CASSTRSGTRLEKLFF
>TRBV4-2|15|-|TRBJ2-7|TRBD2
TGTGCCAGCAGCCCCGGGACTAGCGGGAGATACGAGCAGTACTTC
CASSPGTSGRYEQYF
>TRBV28|13|-|TRBJ2-3|-
TGTGCCAGCAGTACGAACGTGCCAGATACGCAGTATTTT
CASSTNVPDTQYF
>TRBV7-2|15|-|TRBJ2-5|-
TGTGCCAGCAGACGCGGAGGGACAATAGGGGAGACCCAGTACTTC
CASRRGGTIGETQYF